What follows are 24 T cell receptor beta chains derived from one specimen sequenced in a study of CD8+CD57+ T cells in acquired aplastic anemia. Profiling of TCR beta VDJ combinations and CDR3 sequences used genomic DNA as template. A single record per CDR3 protein comes from TCRdb applying MiXCR to the reads. The sample consists of over 250,000 distinct CDR3 sequences, 50% to 65% of them appearing once. Sequencing was done on patients that had shown CD8+CD57+ cell expansion by flow cytometry. Sample: sorted CD4+, CD8+, or CD8+CD57+ T cells (not recorded which) from PBMCs. The receptors were gathered from a human donor with aplastic anemia.

This clonotype was observed many times. The chain employs TRBV15 and TRBJ2-5; TRBD2 is a possible D gene (6 bases). From germline, CDR1 is LNHNV and CDR2 YYDKDF (reference sequence). The CDR3 spans 14 residues. V shed 1 base and J shed 5 bases, with 11 bases lying between them. This CDR3 is CATSRGGGTETQYF. CDR3 DNA sequence: TGTGCCACCAGCAGAGGTGGAGGGACGGAGACCCAGTACTTC.

The gene calls are TRBV7-9 and TRBJ2-7, with unresolved D. The CDR3 is made up of 13 amino acids. The germline gives CDR1 SEHNR, CDR2 FQNEAQ (reference sequence). V lost 1 base and J 2 bases, leaving 6 bases between the germline ends. The CDR3 spells CASSLVATYEQYF. As DNA, the CDR3 is TGTGCCAGCAGCTTAGTGGCCACCTACGAGCAGTACTTC.

The chain has TRBV25-1 and TRBJ2-5, with a weak D call TRBD2 (6 bases). Germline CDR1 and CDR2: MGHDK and SYGVNS. The CDR3 contains 15 residues. The ends were cut back, 3 bases at V and 0 bases at J, with 11 bases in the middle. CDR3 sequence: CASSEPSAYQETQYF. DNA of the CDR3: TGTGCCAGCAGTGAGCCTAGCGCTTACCAAGAGACCCAGTACTTC.

This clonotype has ten or more counts. The chain recombines TRBV18 with TRBJ1-1; D unclear. This CDR3 has 12 amino acids. V dropped 5 bases and J dropped 5 bases, with 9 bases sitting between them. Per the germline V gene, CDR1 is KGHSH and CDR2 is LQKENI. The CDR3 DNA reads TGTGCCAGCTCAGGCAGCGGAACTGAAGCTTTCTTT. It yields the protein CASSGSGTEAFF.

The chain joins TRBV9 to TRBJ2-5, with TRBD1 matching 7 bases. Germline V gene lookup returns CDR1 SGDLS and CDR2 YYNGEE. The CDR3 consists of 14 residues. J lost 2 bases, V lost 5 bases, and 6 bases had no gene match. The CDR3 reads CASRGTTGQETQYF. The CDR3 DNA is TGTGCCAGCAGGGGTACGACAGGGCAAGAGACCCAGTACTTC.

In its sample, this clonotype was seen many times. The chain links TRBV7-2 to TRBJ1-6; 9 nucleotides align to TRBD1. Per the germline V gene, CDR1 is SGHTA and CDR2 is FQGNSA. After removal of 6 bases from V and 9 bases from J, the junction contained 9 bases not matched to a gene. There are 15 residues in the CDR3. CDR3 nucleotide sequence: TGTGCCAGCAGTGTGAGGACAGGGGATTCTTCACCCCTCCACTTT. Protein product: CASSVRTGDSSPLHF.

This sequence joins TRBV7-9 and TRBJ2-2; D is unclear. Trimming took off 8 bases at V and 0 bases at J, with 16 bases between the two ends. Germline loops: CDR1 SEHNR, CDR2 FQNEAQ (reference sequence). The CDR3 runs to 16 residues. CDR3 protein: CASLPPDATNTGELFF. The DNA for the CDR3 is TGTGCCAGCTTACCCCCCGACGCAACGAACACCGGGGAGCTGTTTTTT. Complete variable domain (other parts from reference TRBV7-9 and TRBJ2-2): DTGVSQNPRHKITKRGQNVTFRCDPISEHNRLYWYRQTLGQGPEFLTYFQNEAQLEKSRLLSDRFSAERPKGSFSTLEIQRTEQGDSAMYLCASLPPDATNTGELFFGEGSRLTVL.

This rearrangement joins TRBV9 to TRBJ1-6; D is undetermined. V was cut by 0 bases and J by 7 bases, with 5 bases left in between. Per germline, CDR1 SGDLS and CDR2 YYNGEE. This CDR3 spans 13 amino acids. CDR3 in DNA: TGTGCCAGCAGCGTAGATCTCAATTCACCCCTCCACTTT. It translates to CASSVDLNSPLHF.

This clonotype was found many times. The chain recombines TRBV6-5 with TRBJ1-6; no firm D call. This CDR3 is 16 amino acids long. V was shortened by 0 bases and J by 2 bases, with 8 bases between the two germline ends. CDR1 is MNHEY and CDR2 is SVGAGI in the germline V gene. The CDR3, as DNA: TGTGCCAGCAGTTACTCGGGTTTTCCCTATAATTCACCCCTCCACTTT. Protein sequence: CASSYSGFPYNSPLHF.

This clonotype has only one observation. The CDR3 DNA is TGTGCCAGCAGTGAAGCCAACGTAGGGGTCTACACTGAAGCTTTCTTT. This gives the protein CASSEANVGVYTEAFF. V is TRBV2 and J is TRBJ1-1; tentatively, D is TRBD1 (5 bases). The CDR3 sequence is 16 residues long. Germline V gene data show CDR1 as SNHLY and CDR2 as FYNNEI. Trimming left V 0 bases short and J 3 bases short, with 14 bases between. The full variable domain, with the rest looked up from reference TRBV2 and TRBJ1-1, is EPEVTQTPSHQVTQMGQEVILRCVPISNHLYFYWYRQILGQKVEFLVSFYNNEISEKSEIFDDQFSVERPDGSNFTLKIRSTKLEDSAMYFCASSEANVGVYTEAFFGQGTRLTVV.

This chain links TRBV6-1 with TRBJ2-1; D call uncertain. The CDR3 is made up of 14 amino acids. Germline CDR1 and CDR2: MNHNS and SASEGT. V was clipped by 3 bases and J by 1 base, with 7 bases between them. The CDR3 nucleotides are TGTGCCAGCAGTGATACCGGGTCCTACAATGAGCAGTTCTTC. This translates into CASSDTGSYNEQFF.

This rearrangement joins TRBV20-1 to TRBJ2-1, with D unresolved. Germline assignment: CDR1 DFQATT and CDR2 SNEGSKA (reference sequence). V was cut by 4 bases and J by 2 bases, with 9 bases left in between. The length of the CDR3 is 13 residues. The DNA for the CDR3 is TGCAGTGCTATCGACTTAACCTACAATGAGCAGTTCTTC. This translates into CSAIDLTYNEQFF.

The chain links TRBV27 to TRBJ1-1; 8 nucleotides line up with TRBD1. The V and J ends lost 10 bases and 1 base, in that order; junction bases with no gene match: 8. Germline CDR1 and CDR2: MNHEY and SMNVEV (reference sequence). This CDR3 contains 14 residues. The CDR3 is CATTRTGWNTEAFF. CDR3 DNA sequence: TGTGCCACCACCCGGACAGGGTGGAACACTGAAGCTTTCTTT.

CDR3: CASSQEPSGRGEQYF. The CDR3 region has the DNA TGTGCCAGCAGCCAAGAACCTAGCGGGAGGGGGGAGCAGTACTTC. The chain joins TRBV3-1 to TRBJ2-7; TRBD2 matches at 12 bases. CDR1 and CDR2 from the germline V gene are LGHDT and YNNKEL (reference sequence). The CDR3 consists of 15 residues. V was clipped by 0 bases and J by 7 bases; unmatched bases: 4.

As regards this clonotype: Germline and junction disagree at one end, which may indicate a read error. This chain joins TRBV20-1 and TRBJ1-1; D gene ambiguous. The germline CDR1 and CDR2 sequences are DFQATT and SNEGSKA (reference sequence). This CDR3 has 14 amino acids. The CDR3 nucleotides are TGCAGTGCTTCTCAGGAGGTTATGAACACTGAAGCCTTCTTT. Translating gives CSASQEVMNTEAFF.

This clonotype was counted ten times or more. V is TRBV9 and J is TRBJ2-1; 9 nucleotides line up with TRBD2. Looked up from germline, CDR1 is SGDLS and CDR2 is YYNGEE. The CDR3 totals 17 residues. V gave up 4 bases and J gave up 4 bases; unmatched junction bases: 12. CDR3 residues: CASSTRPGGRAYNEQFF. CDR3 DNA sequence: TGTGCCAGCAGCACCAGACCCGGCGGGAGGGCTTACAATGAGCAGTTCTTC.

This sequence joins TRBV7-8 and TRBJ1-5; D unclear. The CDR3 totals 13 residues. The V and J ends lost 7 bases and 9 bases respectively, with 16 bases between them. Germline CDR1 and CDR2: SGHVS and FQNEAQ. CDR3 DNA sequence: TGTGCCAGCAACTCCGGACCTACCGGGCCCCAGCATTTT. Translating gives CASNSGPTGPQHF.

This clonotype was counted at least ten times. The chain couples TRBV6-6 to TRBJ2-5, with 13 bases matching TRBD2. The V gene end was trimmed by 6 bases and the J gene end by 4 bases; junction bases not matched to a gene: 2. Germline V gives CDR1 MNHNY, CDR2 SVGAGI (reference sequence). There are 14 residues in the CDR3. CDR3 in DNA: TGTGCCAGCAGAACTAGCGGGGGGGGAGAGACCCAGTACTTC. Amino acids: CASRTSGGGETQYF.

The chain carries TRBV2 and TRBJ1-2; tentatively, D is TRBD1 (6 bases). This CDR3 is built from 14 residues. With 3 bases removed from V and 9 bases from J, the gap between germline ends came to 17 bases. The germline gives CDR1 SNHLY, CDR2 FYNNEI. As DNA, the CDR3 is TGTGCCAGCAGTGACGCGACAGGTCGAATGAGCTACACCTTC. Protein: CASSDATGRMSYTF.

The gene calls are TRBV30 and TRBJ2-7, with a possible D match to TRBD2 (5 bases). The CDR3 covers 12 residues. Germline-derived CDR1 and CDR2 are GTSNPN and SVGIG (reference sequence). V lost 4 bases and J lost 4, with 11 bases in between. In DNA form, the CDR3 reads TGTGCCTGGACTCTATCGGGGTACGAGCAGTACTTC. Its translation: CAWTLSGYEQYF.

CDR3 DNA sequence: TGTGCCAGCTCACCCCCGAAGCTGAACACCGGGGAGCTGTTTTTT. This translates into CASSPPKLNTGELFF. This chain joins TRBV18 and TRBJ2-2; D ambiguous. V was clipped by 3 bases and J by 1 base, with 9 bases between them. CDR1 is KGHSH and CDR2 is LQKENI in the germline V gene. This CDR3 spans 15 amino acids.

The chain recombines TRBV19 with TRBJ2-7; weak D call: TRBD1 (6 bases). The V gene lost 5 bases and the J gene lost 7 bases, with 24 bases spanning the gap. The CDR3 spans 16 residues. Germline V gene lookup returns CDR1 LNHDA and CDR2 SQIVND (reference sequence). CDR3 coding DNA: TGTGCCAGTAGTCACCCTCCCGGGCAGGGGCTGGGAGAGCAGTACTTC. It encodes CASSHPPGQGLGEQYF.

The chain links TRBV2 to TRBJ2-7; 10 positions agree with TRBD1. With 6 bases clipped from V and 2 bases from J, the junction kept 7 bases outside the gene matches. Germline assignment: CDR1 SNHLY and CDR2 FYNNEI. This CDR3 is built from 15 residues. The CDR3 is CASRDTGTGAYEQYF. As DNA, the CDR3 is TGTGCCAGCAGAGATACCGGGACAGGGGCCTACGAGCAGTACTTC.

V is TRBV10-3 and J is TRBJ2-2; 7 bases match TRBD1. V shed 10 bases and J 3 bases; nucleotides not matched to a gene: 2. This CDR3 is 12 amino acids long. The germline CDR1 and CDR2 sequences are ENHRY and SYGVKD. The CDR3 nucleotides read TGTGCCAACAGGGGCGACACCGGGGAGCTGTTTTTT. This encodes CANRGDTGELFF.